One sample yielded the 22 T cell receptor beta chains listed below, sequenced in a study of blood T cell repertoires in COVID-19. Some clones are missing from TCRdb's copy, which holds only in-frame ones; the method was immunoSEQ multiplex PCR. The data contain about 200,000 clones, about 90% of them singletons. The sample consisted of peripheral blood. These receptor sequences come from a man aged 35-49 years with active or convalescent COVID-19.

The chain uses TRBV4-1 and TRBJ1-6, with TRBD1 matching 8 bases. V was pared by 4 bases and J by 5 bases, with 1 base of the junction left unmatched. CDR3 length: 14 residues. Germline V gene lookup returns CDR1 MGHRA and CDR2 YSYEKL. The CDR3 reads CASSRGQDNSPLHF. The CDR3 nucleotides are TGCGCCAGCAGCCGGGGACAGGATAATTCACCCCTCCACTTT.

The chain links TRBV27 to TRBJ1-6; weak D call: TRBD1 (6 bases). This CDR3 has 14 amino acids. Deletions cut 3 bases from V and 10 bases from J, with 13 bases between. Germline-derived CDR1 and CDR2 are MNHEY and SMNVEV (reference sequence). In nucleotides, the CDR3 is TGTGCCAGCAGTTTCGGGCAGGGGCCCTCACCCCTCCACTTT. This translates into CASSFGQGPSPLHF.

The chain uses TRBV6-5 and TRBJ1-2, with D perhaps TRBD1 (5 bases). V lost 4 bases and J lost 4, with 19 bases in between. The V gene's germline CDR1 is MNHEY and CDR2 SVGAGI. The CDR3 consists of 16 residues. The CDR3 spells CASSSDRNPPLYGYTF. In DNA form, the CDR3 reads TGTGCCAGCAGTTCAGACAGAAATCCACCCCTCTATGGCTACACCTTC.

The rearrangement links TRBV2 to TRBJ2-2, with TRBD1 matching over 7 bases. The junction had 8 bases not matched to a gene; V was cut back by 8 bases and J by 2 bases. Germline V CDR1 and CDR2: SNHLY, FYNNEI. The CDR3 has 15 amino acids. The CDR3 here is CASLQTGANTGELFF. The CDR3 coding sequence is TGTGCCAGCCTTCAAACAGGGGCCAACACCGGGGAGCTGTTTTTT.

The chain recombines TRBV19 with TRBJ1-2; 8 nucleotides match TRBD1. CDR1 and CDR2 from the germline V gene are LNHDA and SQIVND (reference sequence). The V segment lost 5 bases and the J segment 9 bases; nucleotides outside the gene matches: 8. The CDR3 is made up of 13 amino acids. CDR3 DNA sequence: TGTGCCAGTAGTTCGGGTGACAGGGGTAGCTACACCTTC. This codes for CASSSGDRGSYTF.

This chain links TRBV5-1 with TRBJ1-3; 10 bases map to TRBD1. V lost 2 bases, J lost 6 bases, and 5 bases stayed unmatched. Germline CDR1 reads SGHRS; CDR2 reads YFSETQ. This CDR3 comprises 15 residues. The CDR3 region has the DNA TGCGCCAGCAGCTTCGACAGGGGGCAGGAAAACACCATATATTTT. It yields the protein CASSFDRGQENTIYF.

The DNA for the CDR3 is TGTGCCAGCAGTTCATCGGCCCCCGAGCAGTACTTC. It encodes CASSSSAPEQYF. The chain combines TRBV27 with TRBJ2-7; D uncertain. Trimming cost V 4 bases and J 6 bases, with 10 bases left between them. The CDR3 contains 12 residues. Germline values: CDR1 MNHEY, CDR2 SMNVEV (reference sequence).

CDR3 amino acids: CASSILLSIRELFF. Here the CDR3 DNA reads TGTGCCAGTAGTATCCTACTCTCGATCCGGGAGCTGTTTTTT. The chain couples TRBV19 to TRBJ2-2; D is ambiguous. This CDR3 comprises 14 residues. The V end lost 3 bases, the J end lost 9 bases, and 14 bases lay between the germline ends. Germline CDR1 and CDR2: LNHDA and SQIVND (reference sequence).

This rearrangement joins TRBV7-9 to TRBJ1-1; a possible D gene is TRBD1 (5 bases). Germline loops: CDR1 SEHNR, CDR2 FQNEAQ (reference sequence). This CDR3 region has 13 residues. V was pared by 4 bases and J by 10 bases, with 16 bases between. CDR3 sequence: CASSSGLGDLAFF. CDR3 in DNA: TGTGCCAGCAGCTCTGGGTTAGGGGATTTAGCTTTCTTT.

This chain links TRBV6-6 with TRBJ1-2; TRBD1 aligns across 8 bases. This CDR3 spans 14 amino acids. Germline assignment: CDR1 MNHNY and CDR2 SVGAGI (reference sequence). V lost 6 bases and J lost 0; bases outside the gene matches: 3. DNA for the CDR3: TGTGCCAGCAGCCTACAGGGGGCTAACTATGGCTACACCTTC. Translating gives CASSLQGANYGYTF.

This chain connects TRBV5-6 to TRBJ1-2; 8 nucleotides match TRBD1. Unmatched junction bases numbered 8, after V lost 4 bases and J lost 0 bases. CDR1 is SGHDT and CDR2 is YYEEEE in the germline V gene. The CDR3 has 16 amino acids. The CDR3 sequence is CASSLRQGTTNYGYTF. CDR3 DNA sequence: TGTGCCAGCAGCCTTAGACAGGGGACTACTAACTATGGCTACACCTTC. Looking up the rest from reference TRBV5-6 and TRBJ1-2 gives the full variable domain: DAGVTQSPTHLIKTRGQQVTLRCSPKSGHDTVSWYQQALGQGPQFIFQYYEEEERQRGNFPDRFSGHQFPNYSSELNVNALLLGDSALYLCASSLRQGTTNYGYTFGSGTRLTVV.

The genes are TRBV6-6 and TRBJ1-5; D is possibly TRBD1 (5 bases). Germline values: CDR1 MNHNY, CDR2 SVGAGI (reference sequence). The ends were cut back, 5 bases at V and 1 base at J, with 12 bases in the middle. This CDR3 is built from 15 residues. The CDR3 coding sequence is TGTGCCAGCAGTGCCACCAGGGTAAGCAATCAGCCCCAGCATTTT. This codes for CASSATRVSNQPQHF.

This rearrangement joins TRBV7-3 to TRBJ2-3; 10 nucleotides match TRBD2. The junction had 9 bases not matched to a gene; V was cut back by 5 bases and J by 4 bases. Germline lookup yields CDR1 SGHTA and CDR2 FQGTGA. This CDR3 contains 16 residues. CDR3 DNA: TGTGCCAGCAGCCCACGGGCTAGCGGGGGTCCAGATACGCAGTATTTT. It specifies CASSPRASGGPDTQYF.

The chain uses TRBV4-1 and TRBJ2-1; a possible D gene is TRBD2 (6 bases). The CDR3 consists of 16 residues. V shed 1 base and J shed 0 bases, with 10 bases lying between them. Germline CDR1 reads MGHRA; CDR2 reads YSYEKL. CDR3 protein: CASSQAHGSSYNEQFF. CDR3 sequence (DNA): TGCGCCAGCAGCCAAGCACACGGGAGCTCCTACAATGAGCAGTTCTTC.

The chain has TRBV7-8 and TRBJ2-7; 8 bases fit TRBD1. The CDR3 is made up of 14 amino acids. Germline V gene lookup returns CDR1 SGHVS and CDR2 FQNEAQ. V gave up 3 bases and J gave up 5 bases; unmatched junction bases: 6. The CDR3 is CASSFGRGLNEQYF. The CDR3 nucleotides read TGTGCCAGCAGCTTCGGCAGGGGGCTGAACGAGCAGTACTTC.

This clone is termed medium-sized. This sequence joins TRBV5-4 and TRBJ2-4; 7 bases fit TRBD1. Looked up from germline, CDR1 is SGHNT and CDR2 is YYREEE (reference sequence). Unmatched junction bases numbered 11, after V lost 3 bases and J lost 5 bases. The CDR3 extends over 16 amino acids. The CDR3 nucleotides are TGTGCCAGCAGCTGGGAGACAGGGACAGAGGAAAACATTCAGTACTTC. Translating it yields CASSWETGTEENIQYF.

The chain is built from TRBV19 and TRBJ1-2, with D perhaps matching TRBD1 (5 bases). CDR3 length equals 12 residues. CDR1 is LNHDA, CDR2 SQIVND, per germline (reference sequence). The germline V and J ends were trimmed by 8 bases and 4 bases, with 11 bases remaining between them. The CDR3 spells CASRTPFYGYTF. CDR3 DNA sequence: TGTGCCAGTCGGACACCCTTCTATGGCTACACCTTC.

This clone was counted a single time. This CDR3 is CASSYNQGANYGYTF. The CDR3 nucleotides read TGTGCCAGCAGCTACAACCAAGGGGCTAACTATGGCTACACCTTC. V is TRBV5-5 and J is TRBJ1-2, with a possible D match to TRBD1 (5 bases). V was pared by 3 bases and J by 0 bases, with 12 bases between. The germline V gene has CDR1 SGHKS and CDR2 YYEKEE (reference sequence). This CDR3 contains 15 residues.

Details on this clone: This CDR3 is also generated by other DNA sequences in the sample. This sequence joins TRBV30 and TRBJ1-5, with 7 bases lining up with TRBD1. V was pared by 2 bases and J by 4 bases, with 2 bases of the junction left unmatched. Germline CDR1 reads GTSNPN; CDR2 reads SVGIG (reference sequence). The CDR3 spans 13 residues. The CDR3 loop is CAWSRQGNQPQHF. CDR3 DNA: TGTGCCTGGAGTCGACAGGGAAATCAGCCCCAGCATTTT.

This chain uses TRBV28 with TRBJ2-7; D gene ambiguous. The length of the CDR3 is 11 residues. In germline, CDR1 is MDHEN, CDR2 SYDVKM. Trimming removed 7 bases at V and 5 bases at J, with 9 bases between. CDR3 nucleotide sequence: TGTGCCAGCAAGTTGAGAAACGAGCAGTACTTC. Protein sequence: CASKLRNEQYF.

The V and J genes are TRBV4-2 and TRBJ2-1, with TRBD2 matching over 8 bases. The CDR3 is 19 residues long. V was pared by 0 bases and J by 2 bases, with 12 bases of the junction left unmatched. The germline V gene encodes CDR1 LGHNA and CDR2 YNFKEQ. CDR3 in amino acids: CASSQDAGGGITTYNEQFF. In nucleotides, the CDR3 is TGTGCCAGCAGCCAAGATGCGGGGGGTGGCATTACCACCTACAATGAGCAGTTCTTC.

The rearrangement joins TRBV28 to TRBJ1-1, with 9 bases matching TRBD1. The V and J ends lost 6 bases and 1 base, in that order; junction bases with no gene match: 12. The CDR3 runs to 17 residues. Germline CDR1 MDHEN, CDR2 SYDVKM. The CDR3 is CASSPLTGGRWNTEAFF. CDR3 bases: TGTGCCAGCAGCCCCTTGACAGGGGGACGCTGGAACACTGAAGCTTTCTTT. Full variable domain (outside the CDR3, taken from reference TRBV28 and TRBJ1-1): DVKVTQSSRYLVKRTGEKVFLECVQDMDHENMFWYRQDPGLGLRLIYFSYDVKMKEKGDIPEGYSVSREKKERFSLILESASTNQTSMYLCASSPLTGGRWNTEAFFGQGTRLTVV.